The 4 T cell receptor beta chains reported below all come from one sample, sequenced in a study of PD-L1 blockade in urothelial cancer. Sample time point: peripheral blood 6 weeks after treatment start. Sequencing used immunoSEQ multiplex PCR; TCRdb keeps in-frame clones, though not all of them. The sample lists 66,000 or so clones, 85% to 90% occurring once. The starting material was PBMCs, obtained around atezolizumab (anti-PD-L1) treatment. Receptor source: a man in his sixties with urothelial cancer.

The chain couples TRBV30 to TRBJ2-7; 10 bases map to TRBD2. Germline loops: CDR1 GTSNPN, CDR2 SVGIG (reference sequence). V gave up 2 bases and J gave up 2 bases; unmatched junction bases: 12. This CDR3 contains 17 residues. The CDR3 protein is CAWSKGRSGRGPYEQYF. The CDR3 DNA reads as TGTGCCTGGAGTAAGGGTCGGAGCGGGAGGGGCCCCTACGAGCAGTACTTC.

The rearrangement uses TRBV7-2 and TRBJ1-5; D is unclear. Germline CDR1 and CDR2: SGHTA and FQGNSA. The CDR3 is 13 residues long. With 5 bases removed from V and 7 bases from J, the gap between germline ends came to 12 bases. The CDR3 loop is CASSLGENQPQHF. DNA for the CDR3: TGTGCCAGCAGCCTCGGTGAGAACCAGCCCCAGCATTTT. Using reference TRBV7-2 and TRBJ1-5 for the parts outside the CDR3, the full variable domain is GAGVSQSPSNKVTEKGKDVELRCDPISGHTALYWYRQSLGQGLEFLIYFQGNSAPDKSGLPSDRFSAERTGGSVSTLTIQRTQQEDSAVYLCASSLGENQPQHFGDGTRLSIL.

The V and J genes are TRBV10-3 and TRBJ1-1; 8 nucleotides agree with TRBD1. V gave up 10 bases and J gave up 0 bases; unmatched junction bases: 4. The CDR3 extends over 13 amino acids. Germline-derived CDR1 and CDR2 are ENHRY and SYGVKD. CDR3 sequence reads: CATAGGMNTEAFF. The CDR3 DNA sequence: TGTGCCACCGCAGGGGGCATGAACACTGAAGCTTTCTTT.

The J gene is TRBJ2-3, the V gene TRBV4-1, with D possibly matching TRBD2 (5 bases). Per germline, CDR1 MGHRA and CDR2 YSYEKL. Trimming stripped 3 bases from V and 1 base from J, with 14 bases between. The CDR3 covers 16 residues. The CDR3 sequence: CASSQSPGSGTDTQYF. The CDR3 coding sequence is TGCGCCAGCAGCCAGTCCCCGGGGTCGGGCACAGATACGCAGTATTTT.